Listed below are T cell receptor beta chains from one sample, sequenced in a study of T-cell memory formation after mild COVID-19. A single record per CDR3 protein comes from TCRdb applying MiXCR to the 5' RACE reads. The sample shows about 410,000 distinct CDR3 sequences, under 25% of them seen only once. The sample taken for sequencing was PBMCs or a T cell subset sorted from them (not recorded which). Receptors originate from an adult woman who had mild COVID-19 (a few samples of this study predate the infection). Cell type and time point are not known. Both conserved end residues are part of each CDR3. A D gene is named only where the DNA matches it firmly. The listing skips clone size in some rows; elsewhere it reads once, few, many or a size class.

V,size,D,J,DNA,CDR3
TRBV4-1,NA,NA,TRBJ1-4,TGCGCCAGCAGCCAAGAGTCCAGGAGAGAAAAACTGTTTTTT,CASSQESRREKLFF
TRBV2,many,TRBD2,TRBJ2-3,TGTGCCATCCTTCCCGGACTAGCGGGGAGCACAGATACGCAGTATTTT,CAILPGLAGSTDTQYF
TRBV7-2,NA,TRBD2,TRBJ2-3,TGTGCCAGCAGCTTTTCTAGCGGCATCACAGATACGCAGTATTTT,CASSFSSGITDTQYF
TRBV12-3/TRBV12-4,NA,NA,TRBJ1-1,TGTGCCAGCAGGAGAGAGGTTCTGAACACTGAAGCTTTCTTT,CASRREVLNTEAFF
TRBV6-6,few,NA,TRBJ1-4,TGTGCCAGCAGGCCCCCCGGGGGAACTAATGAAAAACTGTTTTTT,CASRPPGGTNEKLFF
TRBV5-1,few,TRBD2,TRBJ2-4,TGCGCCAGCAGCCAAGGACTAGCGGGACGTACAAACATTCAGTACTTC,CASSQGLAGRTNIQYF
TRBV7-9,few,NA,TRBJ2-6,TGTGCCAGCACAAAGAAGGTGTCTGGGGCCAACGTCCTGACTTTC,CASTKKVSGANVLTF
TRBV5-1,NA,NA,TRBJ2-1,TGCGCCAGCAGCGAAATATTGGGACGGATGGATCATGAGCAGTTCTTC,CASSEILGRMDHEQFF
TRBV5-6,NA,TRBD2,TRBJ2-3,TGTGCCAGCAGCAAAGGGACTAGTTTGCGCACAGATACGCAGTATTTT,CASSKGTSLRTDTQYF
TRBV19,NA,NA,TRBJ1-1,TGTGCCAGTAGTCTCCACGGGCAGGGGATGGACACTGAAGCTTTCTTT,CASSLHGQGMDTEAFF
TRBV12-3/TRBV12-4,few,TRBD2,TRBJ2-3,TGTGCCAGCAGTCCTAGCCGGACTAGCGGGAGGAGTACGCAGTATTTT,CASSPSRTSGRSTQYF
TRBV29-1,NA,NA,TRBJ1-2,TGCAGCGTTGAAGAGGGGACCAGCTACACCTTC,CSVEEGTSYTF
TRBV4-2,NA,TRBD1,TRBJ2-2,TGTGCCAGCAGTCAACAGGGGTCCGGGGAGCTGTTTTTT,CASSQQGSGELFF
TRBV4-1,once,TRBD1,TRBJ1-2,TGCGCCAGCAGCCAAGAAGGGGTAGGGGGCCATGGCTACACCTTC,CASSQEGVGGHGYTF
TRBV2,NA,NA,TRBJ1-2,TGTGCCAGCCTTCGGTCGGGTTCCTACTATGGCTACACCTTC,CASLRSGSYYGYTF
TRBV19,few,NA,TRBJ1-2,TGTGCCAGTTCTACGGGTCAATTGGGCTATGGCTACACCTTC,CASSTGQLGYGYTF
TRBV9,NA,NA,TRBJ2-7,TGTGCCAGCAGCGTATCATGGGGAGGCACCTACGAGCAGTACTTC,CASSVSWGGTYEQYF
TRBV7-9,NA,TRBD2,TRBJ2-3,TGTGCCAGCAGCTCCGCCCGGGGAGGGTACACAGATACGCAGTATTTT,CASSSARGGYTDTQYF